Listed below are T cell receptor beta chains from one sample, sequenced in a study of OX40 agonist ivuxolimab in advanced cancers. Measured with immunoSEQ multiplex PCR; TCRdb has only the in-frame clones, and not every one. The repertoire holds under 65,000 clones, with 80% to 90% as singletons. The sample here was CD4+ or CD8+ T cells sorted from blood, taken in a trial of the OX40 agonist ivuxolimab. The origin of the receptors is an adult with an advanced solid tumor such as melanoma, head and neck, liver or kidney cancer. The CDR3 runs from the conserved cysteine through the conserved F or W. Fields, in order: J gene, clone size, D gene, V gene, CDR3 DNA, CDR3 protein. A D gene is named only where the DNA matches it firmly. The size of a clone is reported for some rows only, either as once, few or many, or as a class for expanded clones.

j_gene: TRBJ2-7
abundance: -
d_gene: TRBD1
v_gene: TRBV28
CDR3nt: TGTGCTACCAAACAGGGGACAGGGGCCTCCTACGAGCAGTACTTC
CDR3aa: CATKQGTGASYEQYF

j_gene: TRBJ2-5
abundance: -
d_gene: TRBD2
v_gene: TRBV9
CDR3nt: TGTGCCAGCAGCGGTAGAGCGGGAGGGCCCAGGGAGACCCAGTACTTC
CDR3aa: CASSGRAGGPRETQYF

j_gene: TRBJ2-3
abundance: -
d_gene: -
v_gene: TRBV9
CDR3nt: TGTGCCAGCAGCGTCGACACGTACACAGATACGCAGTATTTT
CDR3aa: CASSVDTYTDTQYF

j_gene: TRBJ2-3
abundance: -
d_gene: -
v_gene: TRBV5-1
CDR3nt: TGCGCCAGCAGCTTTGAACGGGAGACAGATACGCAGTATTTT
CDR3aa: CASSFERETDTQYF

j_gene: TRBJ2-1
abundance: -
d_gene: -
v_gene: TRBV5-1
CDR3nt: TGCGCCAGCAGCCTGCCAGGAGATCTCTACAATGAGCAGTTCTTC
CDR3aa: CASSLPGDLYNEQFF

j_gene: TRBJ2-4
abundance: -
d_gene: -
v_gene: TRBV27
CDR3nt: TGTGCCAGCACGAATCCTTCCAACATTCAGTACTTC
CDR3aa: CASTNPSNIQYF

j_gene: TRBJ2-1
abundance: -
d_gene: TRBD2
v_gene: TRBV19
CDR3nt: TGTGCCAGTAAGGTTGGGGCGGGAGTCGCCAATGAGCAGTTCTTC
CDR3aa: CASKVGAGVANEQFF

j_gene: TRBJ2-1
abundance: few
d_gene: TRBD1
v_gene: TRBV5-6
CDR3nt: TGTGCCAGCAGGCGTGCCGGGACAGGCCACAATGAGCAGTTCTTC
CDR3aa: CASRRAGTGHNEQFF

j_gene: TRBJ1-1
abundance: -
d_gene: -
v_gene: TRBV5-4
CDR3nt: TGTGCCAGCAGCCTTAGGACTGAAGCTTTCTTT
CDR3aa: CASSLRTEAFF

j_gene: TRBJ2-3
abundance: once
d_gene: TRBD2
v_gene: TRBV28
CDR3nt: TGTGCCAGCAGTTTACTAGCGGCCACAGATACGCAGTATTTT
CDR3aa: CASSLLAATDTQYF

j_gene: TRBJ2-7
abundance: -
d_gene: -
v_gene: TRBV7-2
CDR3nt: TGTGCCAGCAGCTTAGCACACTCCCCCTTGGAACATTACGAGCAGTACTTC
CDR3aa: CASSLAHSPLEHYEQYF

j_gene: TRBJ1-3
abundance: -
d_gene: -
v_gene: TRBV7-9
CDR3nt: TGTGCCAGCAGCTTAGGGACTGCCTTTACTGGAAACACCATATATTTT
CDR3aa: CASSLGTAFTGNTIYF

j_gene: TRBJ2-2
abundance: -
d_gene: TRBD1
v_gene: TRBV27
CDR3nt: TGTGCCAGCAGTTTCCTCGGGACAGAGACCGGGGAGCTGTTTTTT
CDR3aa: CASSFLGTETGELFF

j_gene: TRBJ1-4
abundance: -
d_gene: -
v_gene: TRBV28
CDR3nt: TGTGCCAGCATCCGAACAGGGAACCTTAATGAAAAACTGTTTTTT
CDR3aa: CASIRTGNLNEKLFF

j_gene: TRBJ2-1
abundance: -
d_gene: -
v_gene: TRBV7-6
CDR3nt: TGTGCCAGCAGCTCGCGGGACGGATACAATGAGCAGTTCTTC
CDR3aa: CASSSRDGYNEQFF

j_gene: TRBJ2-1
abundance: -
d_gene: -
v_gene: TRBV4-2
CDR3nt: TGTGCCAGCAGCTTTGGGACTGATCAAAATGAGCAGTTCTTC
CDR3aa: CASSFGTDQNEQFF

j_gene: TRBJ2-4
abundance: -
d_gene: -
v_gene: TRBV7-9
CDR3nt: TGTGCCAGCAGCTTAGAACCGACCAAAAACATTCAGTACTTC
CDR3aa: CASSLEPTKNIQYF

j_gene: TRBJ2-3
abundance: -
d_gene: TRBD2
v_gene: TRBV5-5
CDR3nt: TGTGCCAGCAGCTCAGGACTAGCGGCCCCTAGCACAGATACGCAGTATTTT
CDR3aa: CASSSGLAAPSTDTQYF

j_gene: TRBJ1-2
abundance: -
d_gene: TRBD1
v_gene: TRBV27
CDR3nt: TGTGCCAGCAGTTTTGCAGGGACAGGGAGCGCAGGACACACCTTC
CDR3aa: CASSFAGTGSAGHTF

j_gene: TRBJ1-1
abundance: -
d_gene: -
v_gene: TRBV10-1
CDR3nt: TGCGCCAGCAGTGAGACCCCCAACACTGAAGCTTTCTTT
CDR3aa: CASSETPNTEAFF

j_gene: TRBJ2-3
abundance: -
d_gene: -
v_gene: TRBV13
CDR3nt: TGTGCCAGCAGCTCGGCCGATGCTTCATTACATACGCAGTATTTT
CDR3aa: CASSSADASLHTQYF

j_gene: TRBJ2-1
abundance: -
d_gene: -
v_gene: TRBV27
CDR3nt: TGTGCCAGCAGGGAACAGGTGAGCTCCTACAATGAGCAGTTCTTC
CDR3aa: CASREQVSSYNEQFF

j_gene: TRBJ1-1
abundance: -
d_gene: -
v_gene: TRBV6-1
CDR3nt: TGTGCCAGCAGAGAAATGCACGATCGAATGAACACTGAAGCTTTCTTT
CDR3aa: CASREMHDRMNTEAFF

j_gene: TRBJ2-7
abundance: -
d_gene: -
v_gene: TRBV11-2
CDR3nt: TGTGCCAGCAGCTATTTTCGGGGTGGAGGCGAGCAGTACTTC
CDR3aa: CASSYFRGGGEQYF

j_gene: TRBJ1-4
abundance: medium-sized
d_gene: -
v_gene: TRBV5-4
CDR3nt: TGTGCCAGCAGCTTGCGACGGGGTAGGGTCGAAAAACTGTTTTTT
CDR3aa: CASSLRRGRVEKLFF

j_gene: TRBJ2-5
abundance: -
d_gene: -
v_gene: TRBV13
CDR3nt: TGTGCCAGCAGCTTAGGGTCGCGGCAAGAGACCCAGTACTTC
CDR3aa: CASSLGSRQETQYF

j_gene: TRBJ2-7
abundance: -
d_gene: TRBD2
v_gene: TRBV9
CDR3nt: TGTGCCAGCAGCCCGCGGGAGGGCAGCGGAGTCTACGAGCAGTACTTC
CDR3aa: CASSPREGSGVYEQYF

j_gene: TRBJ2-5
abundance: -
d_gene: -
v_gene: TRBV6-5
CDR3nt: TGTGCCAGCAGTTCGGGGGCAGGGGGGATGAACCAGTACTTC
CDR3aa: CASSSGAGGMNQYF

j_gene: TRBJ2-1
abundance: -
d_gene: -
v_gene: TRBV5-4
CDR3nt: TGTGCCAGCAGCTTGGCCGTGGGTAAGATCTACAATGAGCAGTTCTTC
CDR3aa: CASSLAVGKIYNEQFF

j_gene: TRBJ2-1
abundance: -
d_gene: -
v_gene: TRBV15
CDR3nt: TGTGCCACCAGCAACCGGCGGGGCGTAGCGAATGAGCAGTTCTTC
CDR3aa: CATSNRRGVANEQFF

j_gene: TRBJ1-5
abundance: -
d_gene: -
v_gene: TRBV19
CDR3nt: TGTGCCAGTAGTATAACCCCCGGGACATCTGAGCCCCAGCATTTT
CDR3aa: CASSITPGTSEPQHF

j_gene: TRBJ1-5
abundance: -
d_gene: -
v_gene: TRBV7-9
CDR3nt: TGTGCCAGCAGCCGGGACGGGGAGGGCAATCAGCCCCAGCATTTT
CDR3aa: CASSRDGEGNQPQHF

j_gene: TRBJ1-2
abundance: -
d_gene: -
v_gene: TRBV11-2
CDR3nt: TGTGCCAGCAGCACCCGACAGGACGATGGCTACACCTTC
CDR3aa: CASSTRQDDGYTF

j_gene: TRBJ2-1
abundance: once
d_gene: -
v_gene: TRBV5-6
CDR3nt: TGTGCCAGCAGCGACCCCCCCTCCGGGAGTAACTACAATGAGCAGTTCTTC
CDR3aa: CASSDPPSGSNYNEQFF

j_gene: TRBJ1-1
abundance: -
d_gene: -
v_gene: TRBV11-1
CDR3nt: TGTGCCAGCAGCTTACCATCATGGACGGTCATGAACACTGAAGCTTTCTTT
CDR3aa: CASSLPSWTVMNTEAFF

j_gene: TRBJ2-1
abundance: -
d_gene: TRBD2
v_gene: TRBV6-6
CDR3nt: TGTGCCAGCAGACTTGGACTAGCGGGCTACAATGAGCAGTTCTTC
CDR3aa: CASRLGLAGYNEQFF

j_gene: TRBJ2-2
abundance: -
d_gene: -
v_gene: TRBV27
CDR3nt: TGTGCCAGCAGTTTATCAGGGGAGATGGCCGGGGAGCTGTTTTTT
CDR3aa: CASSLSGEMAGELFF

j_gene: TRBJ2-4
abundance: -
d_gene: TRBD1
v_gene: TRBV2
CDR3nt: TGTGCCAGCATAGGGGACAGGGCAACCAAAAACATTCAGTACTTC
CDR3aa: CASIGDRATKNIQYF

j_gene: TRBJ1-5
abundance: -
d_gene: TRBD1
v_gene: TRBV30
CDR3nt: TGTGCCTGGGACCAGGGGGCCATAAATCAGCCCCAGCATTTT
CDR3aa: CAWDQGAINQPQHF

j_gene: TRBJ2-1
abundance: -
d_gene: TRBD2
v_gene: TRBV5-1
CDR3nt: TGCGCCAGCAGCCCCGAGGGACTAGCGGGGGGCCTCAATGAGCAGTTCTTC
CDR3aa: CASSPEGLAGGLNEQFF

j_gene: TRBJ2-1
abundance: -
d_gene: TRBD2
v_gene: TRBV28
CDR3nt: TGTGCCAGCAGAGACCATAGCGGGAGCAATGAGCAGTTCTTC
CDR3aa: CASRDHSGSNEQFF

j_gene: TRBJ1-1
abundance: -
d_gene: -
v_gene: TRBV4-1
CDR3nt: TGCGCCAGCAGCCAAGGGGACGGGGCGGTTACTGAAGCTTTCTTT
CDR3aa: CASSQGDGAVTEAFF

j_gene: TRBJ1-6
abundance: once
d_gene: -
v_gene: TRBV28
CDR3nt: TGTGCCAGCAGTTTCGGAACAGGGAGTGATTCCTATAATTCACCCCTCCACTTT
CDR3aa: CASSFGTGSDSYNSPLHF

j_gene: TRBJ2-3
abundance: once
d_gene: -
v_gene: TRBV7-9
CDR3nt: TGTGCCAGCAGTCGGCTCTACACAGATACGCAGTATTTT
CDR3aa: CASSRLYTDTQYF

j_gene: TRBJ2-5
abundance: -
d_gene: TRBD1
v_gene: TRBV25-1
CDR3nt: TGTGCCAGCAGTGAATGGGTCGGACAGGGGAAAGAGACCCAGTACTTC
CDR3aa: CASSEWVGQGKETQYF

j_gene: TRBJ2-1
abundance: -
d_gene: -
v_gene: TRBV27
CDR3nt: TGTGCCAGCAGACCCGGGCCTTCTAATGAGCAGTTCTTC
CDR3aa: CASRPGPSNEQFF

j_gene: TRBJ2-3
abundance: -
d_gene: TRBD2
v_gene: TRBV28
CDR3nt: TGTGCCAGCAGTTTGCTCTTCGGGAGGGTCACAGATACGCAGTATTTT
CDR3aa: CASSLLFGRVTDTQYF

j_gene: TRBJ2-1
abundance: -
d_gene: -
v_gene: TRBV7-9
CDR3nt: TGTGCCAGCAGCTCCTCATCGGGCAACTACAATGAGCAGTTCTTC
CDR3aa: CASSSSSGNYNEQFF

j_gene: TRBJ2-3
abundance: -
d_gene: -
v_gene: TRBV9
CDR3nt: TGTGCCAGCAGCCCCCATTGGGGGGCAGATACGCAGTATTTT
CDR3aa: CASSPHWGADTQYF

j_gene: TRBJ2-7
abundance: -
d_gene: -
v_gene: TRBV11-2
CDR3nt: TGTGCCAGCAGCTGGGGCACAGGGAAGTACGAGCAGTACTTC
CDR3aa: CASSWGTGKYEQYF

j_gene: TRBJ2-1
abundance: -
d_gene: TRBD2
v_gene: TRBV7-9
CDR3nt: TGTGCCAGCAGCTTGACTAGCTCGCGCGAGCAGTTCTTC
CDR3aa: CASSLTSSREQFF

j_gene: TRBJ2-1
abundance: -
d_gene: TRBD2
v_gene: TRBV13
CDR3nt: TGTGCCAGCAGCTTCGGACTAGCGGGCCACTCCTACAATGAGCAGTTCTTC
CDR3aa: CASSFGLAGHSYNEQFF

j_gene: TRBJ2-2
abundance: -
d_gene: -
v_gene: TRBV4-1
CDR3nt: TGCGCCAGCAGCCAGGGGGGACAACCCCCGAACACCGGGGAGCTGTTTTTT
CDR3aa: CASSQGGQPPNTGELFF

j_gene: TRBJ2-1
abundance: -
d_gene: -
v_gene: TRBV7-9
CDR3nt: TGTGCCAGCAGCTTAGGGGCGGTACCCTACAATGAGCAGTTCTTC
CDR3aa: CASSLGAVPYNEQFF